This T cell receptor (beta chain) stems from a study of cytomegalovirus exposure and HLA in healthy donors. This clone was seen only a few times. This PCR relied on a set of 60 Vbeta primers and 13 Jbeta primers. Produced via immunoSEQ multiplex PCR; TCRdb's table is partial and in-frame only. This table has more than 85,000 clones, 65% to 85% appearing once. CDR3 length equals 14 residues. From germline, CDR1 is SGHRS and CDR2 YFSETQ. Trimming took 4 bases from V and 4 from J, leaving 14 bases between them. The source of this sequence is a man in his late teens or twenties in good health and CMV-seronegative. The chain uses TRBV5-1 and TRBJ1-2; D is uncertain. The sample consisted of PBMCs. The CDR3 loop reads CASSVPAEAYGYTF. Here the CDR3 DNA reads TGCGCCAGCAGCGTCCCAGCGGAAGCCTATGGCTACACCTTC.